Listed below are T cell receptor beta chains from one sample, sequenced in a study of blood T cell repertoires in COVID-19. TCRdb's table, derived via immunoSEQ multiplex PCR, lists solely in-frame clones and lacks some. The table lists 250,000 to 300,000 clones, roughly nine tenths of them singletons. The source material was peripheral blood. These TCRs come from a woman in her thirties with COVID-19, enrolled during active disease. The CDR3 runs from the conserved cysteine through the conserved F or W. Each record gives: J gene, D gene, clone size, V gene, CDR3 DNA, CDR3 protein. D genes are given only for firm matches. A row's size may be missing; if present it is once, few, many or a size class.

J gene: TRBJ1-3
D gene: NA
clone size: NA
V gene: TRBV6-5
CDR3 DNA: TGTGCCAGCAGTAAAACAGGGCAAGGAAACACCATATATTTT
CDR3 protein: CASSKTGQGNTIYF

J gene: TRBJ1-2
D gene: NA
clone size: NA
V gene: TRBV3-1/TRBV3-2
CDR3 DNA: TGTGCCAGCAGCCAAGGGCAGGGAATGGAAGAGACCTTC
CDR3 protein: CASSQGQGMEETF

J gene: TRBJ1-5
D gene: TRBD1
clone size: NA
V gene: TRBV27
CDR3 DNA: TGTGCCAGCAGTACCCAGGGGGCTCTGCAGCCCCAGCATTTT
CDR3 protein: CASSTQGALQPQHF

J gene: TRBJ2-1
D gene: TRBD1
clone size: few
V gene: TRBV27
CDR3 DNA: TGTGCCAGCAGTAAGGGACAGCAGGGGAATGAGCAGTTCTTC
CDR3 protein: CASSKGQQGNEQFF

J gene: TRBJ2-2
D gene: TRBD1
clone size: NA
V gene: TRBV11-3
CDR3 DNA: TGTGCCAGCAGCTACTCGCCGGGACAGGGGGCAACCGGGGAGCTGTTTTTT
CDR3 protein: CASSYSPGQGATGELFF

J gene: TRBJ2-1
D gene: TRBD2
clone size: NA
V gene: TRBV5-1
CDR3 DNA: TGCGCCAGCAGCGCCGTTCCTATAGCGGGGCGGAACAATGAGCAGTTCTTC
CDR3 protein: CASSAVPIAGRNNEQFF

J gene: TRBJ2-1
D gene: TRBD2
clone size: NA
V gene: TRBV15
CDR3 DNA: TGTGCCACCAGCAGGGGGACTAGTAGGGTCAATGAGCAGTTCTTC
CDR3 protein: CATSRGTSRVNEQFF

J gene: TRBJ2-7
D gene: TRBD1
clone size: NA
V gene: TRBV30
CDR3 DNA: TGTGCCTGGACCGAGGGGGCTGAGCAGTACTTC
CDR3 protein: CAWTEGAEQYF

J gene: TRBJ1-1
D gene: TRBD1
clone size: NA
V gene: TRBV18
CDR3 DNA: TGTGCCAGCCGGGACAGCCCGAACACTGAAGCTTTCTTT
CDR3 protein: CASRDSPNTEAFF

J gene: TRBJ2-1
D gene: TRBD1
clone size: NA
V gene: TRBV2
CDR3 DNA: TGTGCCAGCATAGGGACAGGAGACAATGAGCAGTTCTTC
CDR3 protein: CASIGTGDNEQFF

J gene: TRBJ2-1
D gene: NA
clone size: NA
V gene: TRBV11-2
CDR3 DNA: TGTGCCAGCAGCTTAGACTCCTCCTACAATGAGCAGTTCTTC
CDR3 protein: CASSLDSSYNEQFF

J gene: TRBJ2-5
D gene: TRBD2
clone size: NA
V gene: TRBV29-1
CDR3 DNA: TGCAGCTCCCGGGGGGGCCAAGAGACCCAGTACTTC
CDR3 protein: CSSRGGQETQYF

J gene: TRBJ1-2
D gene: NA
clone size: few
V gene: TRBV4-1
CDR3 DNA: TGCGCCAGCAGCCAAGGAGAGGGTACAGCCTATGGCTACACCTTC
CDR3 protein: CASSQGEGTAYGYTF

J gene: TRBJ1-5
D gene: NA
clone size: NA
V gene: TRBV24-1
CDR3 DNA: TGTGCCACCAGTGATTTGCTCCAGGCCGTCCCTGGGCAGGGGATTCAGCCCCAGCATTTT
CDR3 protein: CATSDLLQAVPGQGIQPQHF

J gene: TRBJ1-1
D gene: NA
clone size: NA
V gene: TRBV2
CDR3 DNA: TGTGCCAGCAGTGAACTGGTGGGGGGGGAGGGTGAAGCTTTCTTT
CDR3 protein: CASSELVGGEGEAFF

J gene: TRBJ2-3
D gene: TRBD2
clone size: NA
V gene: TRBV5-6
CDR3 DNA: TGTGCCAGCATCCGGACTAGCGGGGGGGATACTAGCACAGATACGCAGTATTTT
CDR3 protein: CASIRTSGGDTSTDTQYF

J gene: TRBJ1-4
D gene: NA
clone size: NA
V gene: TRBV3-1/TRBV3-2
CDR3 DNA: TGTGCCAGCAGCCAAGAATCCAGTTATAATGAAAAACTGTTTTTT
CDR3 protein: CASSQESSYNEKLFF

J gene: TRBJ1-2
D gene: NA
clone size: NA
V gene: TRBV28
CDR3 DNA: TGTGCCAGCAGGACAGGATTTTACTATGGCTACACCTTC
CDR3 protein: CASRTGFYYGYTF

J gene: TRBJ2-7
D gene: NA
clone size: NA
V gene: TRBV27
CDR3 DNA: TGTGCCAGCAGGCCTACAGGGACCTACGAGCAGTACTTC
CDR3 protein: CASRPTGTYEQYF

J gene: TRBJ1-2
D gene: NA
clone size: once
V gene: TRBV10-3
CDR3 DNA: TGTGCCATCAGTGAGTCGCCCGAGCCCGAGATTGTAAGTGACTATGGCTACACCTTC
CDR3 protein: CAISESPEPEIVSDYGYTF

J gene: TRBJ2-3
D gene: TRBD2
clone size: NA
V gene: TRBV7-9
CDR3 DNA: TGTGCCAGCAGCTTAGGAGGACTAGCGGTCGAGGATACGCAGTATTTT
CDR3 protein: CASSLGGLAVEDTQYF

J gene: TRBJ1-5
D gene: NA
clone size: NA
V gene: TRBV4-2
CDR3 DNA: TGTGCCAGCAGCCAAGATGGCGGCGATCAGCCCCAGCATTTT
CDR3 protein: CASSQDGGDQPQHF

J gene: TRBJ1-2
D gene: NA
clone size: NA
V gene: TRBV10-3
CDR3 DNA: TGTGCCATCATGGACAGCCTAATCTATGGCTACACCTTC
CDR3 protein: CAIMDSLIYGYTF

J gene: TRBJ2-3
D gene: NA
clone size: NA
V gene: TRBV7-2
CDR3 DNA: TGTGCCAGCAGCTTAGAGAACCCCGGAGATACGCAGTATTTT
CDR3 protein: CASSLENPGDTQYF

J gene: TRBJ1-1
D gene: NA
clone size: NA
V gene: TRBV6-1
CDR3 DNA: TGTGCCAGCAGTGACAGGAAGAACACTGAAGCTTTCTTT
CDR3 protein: CASSDRKNTEAFF

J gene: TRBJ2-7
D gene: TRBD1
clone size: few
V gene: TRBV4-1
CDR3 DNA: TGCGCCAGCAGCCATGGACAGGGGGAATACGAGCAGTACTTC
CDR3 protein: CASSHGQGEYEQYF

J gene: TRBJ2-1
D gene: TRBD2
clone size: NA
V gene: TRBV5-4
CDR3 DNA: TGTGCCAGCAGCTCAAGGACTAGCGGGGGGGGCTACAATGAGCAGTTCTTC
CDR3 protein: CASSSRTSGGGYNEQFF

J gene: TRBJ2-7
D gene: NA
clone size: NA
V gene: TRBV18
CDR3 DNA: TGTGCCAGCTCAGGGGGGAAAGGGTTTGTGATGACAACCTACGAGCAGTACTTC
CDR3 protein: CASSGGKGFVMTTYEQYF

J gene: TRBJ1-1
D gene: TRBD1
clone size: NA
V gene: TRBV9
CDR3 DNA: TGTGCCAGCAGCATCGGACAGGGCACTGAAGCTTTCTTT
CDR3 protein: CASSIGQGTEAFF

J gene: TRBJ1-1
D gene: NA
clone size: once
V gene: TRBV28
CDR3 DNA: TGTGCCAGCAGTTTATGGACGGGGAAGAACACTGAAGCTTTCTTT
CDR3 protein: CASSLWTGKNTEAFF

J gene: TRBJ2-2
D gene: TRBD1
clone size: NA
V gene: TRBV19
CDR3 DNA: TGTGCCAGTTGGGACAGGGGTCACGGGGAGCTGTTTTTT
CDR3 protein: CASWDRGHGELFF

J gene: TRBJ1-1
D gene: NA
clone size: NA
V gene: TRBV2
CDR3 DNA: TGTGCCAGCAGGGGGGGGCGGGCGGTCACTGAAGCTTTCTTT
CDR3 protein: CASRGGRAVTEAFF

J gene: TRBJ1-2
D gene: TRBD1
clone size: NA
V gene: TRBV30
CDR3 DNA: TGTGCCTGGAGTACATCAGACAGGGCTTTTACCTTC
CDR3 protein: CAWSTSDRAFTF

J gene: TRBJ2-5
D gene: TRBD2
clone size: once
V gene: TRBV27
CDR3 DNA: TGTGCCAGCAGTTCCACTAGCGGGGGCCGGCTGTGGGAGACCCAGTACTTC
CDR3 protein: CASSSTSGGRLWETQYF

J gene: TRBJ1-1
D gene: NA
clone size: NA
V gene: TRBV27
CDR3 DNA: TGTGCCAGCAGTTCGGGGGTGCTAGCTTTCTTT
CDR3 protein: CASSSGVLAFF

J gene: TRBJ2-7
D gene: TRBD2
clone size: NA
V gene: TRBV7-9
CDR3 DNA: TGTGCCAGCAGCGGACTAGCGGGGGTCGGGTACAAGCAGTACTTC
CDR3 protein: CASSGLAGVGYKQYF

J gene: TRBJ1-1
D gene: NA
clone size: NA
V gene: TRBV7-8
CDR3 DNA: TGTGCCAGCAGCTTAGGAGTCGAGACAGCGAACACTGAAGCTTTCTTT
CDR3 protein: CASSLGVETANTEAFF

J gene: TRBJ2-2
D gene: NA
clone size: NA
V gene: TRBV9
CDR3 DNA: TGTGCCAGCAGCGTAGTCCGGGCGGGCGGGGAGCTGTTTTTT
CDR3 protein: CASSVVRAGGELFF

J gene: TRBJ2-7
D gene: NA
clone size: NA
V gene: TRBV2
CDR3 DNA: TGTGCCAGCACTACTCCGGACAGGAGGGGTTACGAGCAGTACTTC
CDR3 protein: CASTTPDRRGYEQYF

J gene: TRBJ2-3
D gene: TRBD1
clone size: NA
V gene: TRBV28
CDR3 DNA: TGTGCCAGCAGTTTTCAGGGGACAGGCAGCACAGATACGCAGTATTTT
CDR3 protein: CASSFQGTGSTDTQYF